The 5 T cell receptor beta chains below come from one sample, sequenced in a study of shared clonotypes between healthy human individuals. Libraries were prepared by immunoSEQ multiplex PCR; TCRdb keeps only in-frame clonotypes and omits some of them. The top ten clones hold around 2% of a sample with around 700,000 clones, 55% to 85% of them seen once. Sequencing was performed on memory CD4+ T cells sorted from blood. Specified subset: CD45RA-negative fraction. All receptors come from a woman between 25 and 40 years old in good health.

This sequence joins TRBV27 and TRBJ2-2, with 8 bases matching TRBD1. Per the germline V gene, CDR1 is MNHEY and CDR2 is SMNVEV (reference sequence). V dropped 7 bases and J dropped 0; count of bases not matched to a gene: 10. The CDR3 totals 17 residues. Here the CDR3 reads CASKGQVALSNTGELFF. In DNA form, the CDR3 reads TGTGCCAGCAAGGGACAGGTGGCCCTCTCGAACACCGGGGAGCTGTTTTTT.

The V call is TRBV11-3, the J call TRBJ2-1; D is unclear. V lost 3 bases, J lost 9 bases, and 9 bases lay in between. The CDR3 is 12 amino acids. Germline V gene data show CDR1 as SGHNT and CDR2 as YENEEA. CDR3 in amino acids: CASSFSVGEQFF. DNA for the CDR3: TGTGCCAGCAGCTTCTCCGTAGGTGAGCAGTTCTTC.

J is TRBJ2-4 and V is TRBV19; D may be TRBD1 or TRBD2 (5 bases each). The CDR3 loop spans 13 amino acids. Germline CDR1 is LNHDA and CDR2 is SQIVND (reference sequence). Trimming removed 5 bases at V and 6 bases at J, with 11 bases between. For the CDR3, the DNA is TGTGCCAGTAGTGGGGGTACAGGAAACATTCAGTACTTC. Translating it yields CASSGGTGNIQYF.

V usage is TRBV27 and J usage is TRBJ2-2; TRBD2 is a possible D gene (6 bases). The CDR3 loop spans 14 amino acids. The V gene lost 0 bases and the J gene lost 5 bases, with 7 bases spanning the gap. Per germline, CDR1 MNHEY and CDR2 SMNVEV (reference sequence). For the CDR3, the DNA is TGTGCCAGCAGTTTATCTGGGGGGACCGGGGAGCTGTTTTTT. Residues: CASSLSGGTGELFF.

J is TRBJ2-7 and V is TRBV5-6; possible D gene TRBD2, 5 bases. CDR1 is SGHDT and CDR2 is YYEEEE in the germline V gene. V lost 2 bases and J 3 bases, leaving 15 bases between the germline ends. The CDR3 runs to 15 residues. The CDR3 reads CASSLASSQYYEQYF. The CDR3 DNA reads TGTGCCAGCAGCTTAGCGTCTAGCCAGTACTACGAGCAGTACTTC.